Given below is one T cell receptor beta chain in context. Generated by immunoSEQ multiplex PCR, the TCRdb table keeps only in-frame clones and is missing some. The sample consists of 50,000 to 60,000 clones, 80% to 95% of them appearing once. The data were obtained in a study of T cell changes during pregnancy in multiple sclerosis. Looked up from germline, CDR1 is MDHEN and CDR2 is SYDVKM. The CDR3 contains 15 residues. V was pared by 6 bases and J by 4 bases, with 9 bases of the junction left unmatched. V usage is TRBV28 and J usage is TRBJ1-3; 7 nucleotides align to TRBD1. The TCR originated in a female donor with multiple sclerosis, enrolled in a pregnancy study. The sequences come from CD4+ T cells from peripheral blood mononuclear cells, collected in the second trimester of pregnancy. The CDR3 spells CASRSTGSEGNTIYF. DNA of the CDR3: TGTGCCAGCAGGTCGACAGGGTCTGAGGGAAACACCATATATTTT.